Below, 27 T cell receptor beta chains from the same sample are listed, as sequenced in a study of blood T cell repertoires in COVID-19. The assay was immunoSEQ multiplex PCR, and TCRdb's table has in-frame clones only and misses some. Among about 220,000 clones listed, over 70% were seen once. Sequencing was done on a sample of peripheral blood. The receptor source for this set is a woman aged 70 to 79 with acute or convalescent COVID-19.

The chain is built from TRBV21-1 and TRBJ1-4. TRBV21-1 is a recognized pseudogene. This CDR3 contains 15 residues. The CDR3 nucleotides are TGTGCCAGCAGCAAAGTGGTCCATAGGAGGGAAAAACTGTTTTTT. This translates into CASSKVVHRREKLFF.

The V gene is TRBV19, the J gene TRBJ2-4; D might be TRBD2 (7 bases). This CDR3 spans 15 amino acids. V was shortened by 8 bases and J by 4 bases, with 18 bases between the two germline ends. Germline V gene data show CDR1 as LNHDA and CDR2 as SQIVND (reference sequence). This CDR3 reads CASGTRGGEKNIQYF. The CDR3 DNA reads TGTGCCAGTGGTACCAGGGGAGGGGAGAAAAACATTCAGTACTTC.

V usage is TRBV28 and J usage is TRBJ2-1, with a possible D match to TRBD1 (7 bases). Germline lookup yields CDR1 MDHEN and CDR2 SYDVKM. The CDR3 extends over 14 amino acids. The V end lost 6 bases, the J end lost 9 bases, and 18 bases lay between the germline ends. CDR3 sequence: CASRPASEGAEQFF. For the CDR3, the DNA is TGTGCCAGCAGACCCGCTAGCGAGGGGGCTGAGCAGTTCTTC. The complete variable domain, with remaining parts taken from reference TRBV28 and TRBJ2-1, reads DVKVTQSSRYLVKRTGEKVFLECVQDMDHENMFWYRQDPGLGLRLIYFSYDVKMKEKGDIPEGYSVSREKKERFSLILESASTNQTSMYLCASRPASEGAEQFFGPGTRLTVL.

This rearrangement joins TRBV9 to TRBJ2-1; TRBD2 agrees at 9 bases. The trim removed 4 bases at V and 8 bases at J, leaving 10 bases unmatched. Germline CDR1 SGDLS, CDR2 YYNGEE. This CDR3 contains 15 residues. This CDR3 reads CASSTRGGLWDEQFF. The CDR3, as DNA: TGTGCCAGCAGCACGCGGGGGGGCCTTTGGGATGAGCAGTTCTTC.

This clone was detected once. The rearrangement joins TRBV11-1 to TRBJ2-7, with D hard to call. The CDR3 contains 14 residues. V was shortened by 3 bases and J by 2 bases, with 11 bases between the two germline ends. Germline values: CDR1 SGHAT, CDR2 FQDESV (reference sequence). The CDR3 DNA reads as TGTGCCAGCAGCTTCGGGTCGTGGACCTACGAGCAGTACTTC. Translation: CASSFGSWTYEQYF.

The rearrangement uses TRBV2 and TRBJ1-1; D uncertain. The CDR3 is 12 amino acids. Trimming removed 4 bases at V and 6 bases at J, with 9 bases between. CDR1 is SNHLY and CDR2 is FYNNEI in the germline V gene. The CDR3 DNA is TGTGCCAGCAGTGTACAGTTTGCTGAAGCTTTCTTT. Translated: CASSVQFAEAFF.

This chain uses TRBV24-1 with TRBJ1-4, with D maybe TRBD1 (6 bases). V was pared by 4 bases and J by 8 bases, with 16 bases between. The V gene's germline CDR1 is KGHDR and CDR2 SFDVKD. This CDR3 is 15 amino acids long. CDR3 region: CATSDGGGASEKLFF. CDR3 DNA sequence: TGTGCCACCAGTGACGGCGGGGGGGCTAGCGAAAAACTGTTTTTT.

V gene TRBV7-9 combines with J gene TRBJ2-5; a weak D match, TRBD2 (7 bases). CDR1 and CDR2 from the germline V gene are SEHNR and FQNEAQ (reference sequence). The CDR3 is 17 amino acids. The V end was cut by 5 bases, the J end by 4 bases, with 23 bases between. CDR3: CASSLSLGGGGSETQYF. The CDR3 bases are TGTGCCAGCAGCCTCAGCCTGGGCGGGGGCGGATCAGAGACCCAGTACTTC.

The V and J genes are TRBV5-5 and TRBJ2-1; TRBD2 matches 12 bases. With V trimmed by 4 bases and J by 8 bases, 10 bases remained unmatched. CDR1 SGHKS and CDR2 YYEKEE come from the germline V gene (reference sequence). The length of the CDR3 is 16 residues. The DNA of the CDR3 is TGTGCCAGCAGCCTCCGAGCTAGCGGGGGGGCACATGAGCAGTTCTTC. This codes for CASSLRASGGAHEQFF.

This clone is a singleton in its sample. CDR3 amino acids: CASSQETSYLFNEQFF. The CDR3 DNA reads as TGTGCCAGCAGCCAAGAGACTAGCTACCTGTTCAATGAGCAGTTCTTC. V gene TRBV4-2 combines with J gene TRBJ2-1, with 7 bases that match TRBD2. Unmatched junction bases numbered 8, after V lost 0 bases and J lost 6 bases. Germline V gives CDR1 LGHNA, CDR2 YNFKEQ. The CDR3 has 16 amino acids.

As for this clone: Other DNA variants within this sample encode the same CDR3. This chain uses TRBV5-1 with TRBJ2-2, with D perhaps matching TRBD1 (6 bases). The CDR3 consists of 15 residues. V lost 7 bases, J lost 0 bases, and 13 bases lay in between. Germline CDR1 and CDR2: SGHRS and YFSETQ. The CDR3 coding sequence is TGCGCCAGCTCATCCGGGACAACGAACACCGGGGAGCTGTTTTTT. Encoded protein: CASSSGTTNTGELFF.

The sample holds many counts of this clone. In DNA form, the CDR3 reads TGTGCCAGCAGCCGTAACCAGGGGAGCAATCAGCCCCAGCATTTT. It encodes CASSRNQGSNQPQHF. The chain links TRBV6-6 to TRBJ1-5; TRBD1 is a possible D gene (6 bases). Looked up from germline, CDR1 is MNHNY and CDR2 is SVGAGI (reference sequence). V shed 6 bases and J shed 1 base, with 13 bases lying between them. The CDR3 runs 15 residues.

DNA of the CDR3: TGTGCCAGCAGCTCCACTGCCTACAATGAGCAGTTCTTC. This translates into CASSSTAYNEQFF. The J gene is TRBJ2-1, the V gene TRBV11-3, with unresolved D. Trimming removed 4 bases from V and 2 bases from J, with 6 bases in between. CDR1 and CDR2 from the germline V gene are SGHNT and YENEEA. The CDR3 is 13 residues long.

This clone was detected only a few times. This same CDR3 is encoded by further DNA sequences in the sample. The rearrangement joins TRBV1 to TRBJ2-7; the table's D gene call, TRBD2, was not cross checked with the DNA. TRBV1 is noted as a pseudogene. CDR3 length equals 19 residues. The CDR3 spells CTSSHATRGGAPAPYEQYV. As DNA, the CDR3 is TGCACCAGCAGCCACGCAACTCGGGGGGGGGCGCCGGCGCCCTACGAGCAGTACGTC.

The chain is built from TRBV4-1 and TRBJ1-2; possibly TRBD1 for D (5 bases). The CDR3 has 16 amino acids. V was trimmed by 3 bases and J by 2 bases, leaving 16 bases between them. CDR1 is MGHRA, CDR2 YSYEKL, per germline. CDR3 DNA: TGCGCCAGCAGCCACGCAGGGTTGGGTTCCAACTATGGCTACACCTTC. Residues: CASSHAGLGSNYGYTF.

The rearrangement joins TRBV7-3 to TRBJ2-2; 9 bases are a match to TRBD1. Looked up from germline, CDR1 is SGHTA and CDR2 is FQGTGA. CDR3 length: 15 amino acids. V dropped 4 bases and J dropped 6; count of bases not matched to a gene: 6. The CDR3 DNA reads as TGTGCCAGCAGCTCTACAGGGGGCAGGGCCGGGGAGCTGTTTTTT. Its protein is CASSSTGGRAGELFF.

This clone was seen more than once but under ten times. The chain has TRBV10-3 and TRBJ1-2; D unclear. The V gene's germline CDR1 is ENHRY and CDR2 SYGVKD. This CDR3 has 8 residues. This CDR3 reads CVAGGYTF. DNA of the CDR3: TGTGTTGCGGGGGGCTACACCTTC.

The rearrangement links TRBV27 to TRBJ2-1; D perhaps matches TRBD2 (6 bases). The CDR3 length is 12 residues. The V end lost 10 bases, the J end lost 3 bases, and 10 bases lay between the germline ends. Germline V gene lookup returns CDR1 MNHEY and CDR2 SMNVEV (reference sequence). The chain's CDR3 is CATEGVYNEQFF. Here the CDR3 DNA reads TGTGCCACGGAGGGAGTCTACAATGAGCAGTTCTTC.

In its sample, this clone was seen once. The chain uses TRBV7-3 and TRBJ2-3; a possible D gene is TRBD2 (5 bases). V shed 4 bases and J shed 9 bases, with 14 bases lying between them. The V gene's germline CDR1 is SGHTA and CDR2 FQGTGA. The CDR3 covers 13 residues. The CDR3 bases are TGTGCCAGCAGCTCCGGACTGGGCCAAACGCAGTATTTT. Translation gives CASSSGLGQTQYF. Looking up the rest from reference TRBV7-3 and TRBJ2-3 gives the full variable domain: GAGVSQTPSNKVTEKGKYVELRCDPISGHTALYWYRQSLGQGPEFLIYFQGTGAADDSGLPNDRFFAVRPEGSVSTLKIQRTERGDSAVYLCASSSGLGQTQYFGPGTRLTVL.

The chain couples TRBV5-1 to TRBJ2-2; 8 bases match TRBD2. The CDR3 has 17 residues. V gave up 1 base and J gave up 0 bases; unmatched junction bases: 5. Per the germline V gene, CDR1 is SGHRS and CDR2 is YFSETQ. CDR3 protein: CASSLTSGISNTGELFF. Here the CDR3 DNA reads TGCGCCAGCAGCTTGACTAGCGGAATATCGAACACCGGGGAGCTGTTTTTT.

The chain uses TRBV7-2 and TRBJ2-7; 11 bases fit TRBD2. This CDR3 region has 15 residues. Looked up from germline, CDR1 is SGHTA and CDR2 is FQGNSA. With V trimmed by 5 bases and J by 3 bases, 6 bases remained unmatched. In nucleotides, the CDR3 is TGTGCCAGCAGCCATACCGGGACTAGCGGCTACGAGCAGTACTTC. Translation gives CASSHTGTSGYEQYF. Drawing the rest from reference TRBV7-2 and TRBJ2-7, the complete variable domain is GAGVSQSPSNKVTEKGKDVELRCDPISGHTALYWYRQSLGQGLEFLIYFQGNSAPDKSGLPSDRFSAERTGGSVSTLTIQRTQQEDSAVYLCASSHTGTSGYEQYFGPGTRLTVT.

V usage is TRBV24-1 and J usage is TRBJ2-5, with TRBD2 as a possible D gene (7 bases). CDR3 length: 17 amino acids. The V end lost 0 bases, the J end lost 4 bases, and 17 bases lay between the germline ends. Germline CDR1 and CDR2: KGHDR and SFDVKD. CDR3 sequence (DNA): TGTGCCACCAGTGATTTGGGGAGGGCAGGGGCTAGAGAGACCCAGTACTTC. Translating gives CATSDLGRAGARETQYF.

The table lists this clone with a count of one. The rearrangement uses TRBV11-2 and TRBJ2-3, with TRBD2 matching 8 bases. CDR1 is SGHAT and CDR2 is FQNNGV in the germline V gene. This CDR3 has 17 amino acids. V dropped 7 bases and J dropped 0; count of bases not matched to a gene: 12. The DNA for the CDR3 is TGTGCCAGCATCAAAGCGGGGGCAGTGACTAGCACAGATACGCAGTATTTT. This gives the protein CASIKAGAVTSTDTQYF.

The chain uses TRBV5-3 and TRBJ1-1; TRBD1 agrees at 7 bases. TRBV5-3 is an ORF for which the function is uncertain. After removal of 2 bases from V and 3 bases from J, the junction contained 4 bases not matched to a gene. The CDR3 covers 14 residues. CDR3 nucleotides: TGTGCCAGAAGCTTCGGACAGGTCGACACTGAAGCTTTCTTT. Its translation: CARSFGQVDTEAFF.

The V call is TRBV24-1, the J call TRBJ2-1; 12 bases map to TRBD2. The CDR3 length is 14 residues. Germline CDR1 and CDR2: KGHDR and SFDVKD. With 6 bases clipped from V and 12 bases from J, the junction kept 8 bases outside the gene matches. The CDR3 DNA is TGTGCCACCAGTCGGGAGGCTAGCGGGGGGGGGCAGTTCTTC. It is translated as CATSREASGGGQFF.

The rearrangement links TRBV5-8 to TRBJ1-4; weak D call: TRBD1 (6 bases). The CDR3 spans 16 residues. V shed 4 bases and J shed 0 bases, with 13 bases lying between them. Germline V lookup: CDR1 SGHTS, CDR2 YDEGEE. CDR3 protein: CASSAVRGATNEKLFF. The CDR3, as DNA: TGTGCCAGCAGCGCCGTCAGGGGAGCAACTAATGAAAAACTGTTTTTT.

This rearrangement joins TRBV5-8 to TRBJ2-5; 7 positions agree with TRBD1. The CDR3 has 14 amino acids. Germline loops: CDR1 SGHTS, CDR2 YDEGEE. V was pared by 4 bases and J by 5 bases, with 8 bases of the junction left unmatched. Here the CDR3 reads CASSGKQGLETQYF. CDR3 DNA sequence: TGTGCCAGCAGCGGTAAACAGGGGTTGGAGACCCAGTACTTC.